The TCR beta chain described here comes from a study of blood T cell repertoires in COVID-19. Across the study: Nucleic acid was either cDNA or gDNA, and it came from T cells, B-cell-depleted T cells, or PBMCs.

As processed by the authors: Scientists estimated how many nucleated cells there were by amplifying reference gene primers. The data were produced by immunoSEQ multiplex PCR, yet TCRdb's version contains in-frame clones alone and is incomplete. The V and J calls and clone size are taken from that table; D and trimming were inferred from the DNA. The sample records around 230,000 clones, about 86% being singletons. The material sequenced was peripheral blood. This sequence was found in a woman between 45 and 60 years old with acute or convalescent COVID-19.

In DNA, the CDR3 is TGCGCCAGCAGCCAAAAGGGCCTAGCGGGAGGACCGAACACCGGGGAGCTGTTTTTT. It specifies CASSQKGLAGGPNTGELFF. The chain joins TRBV4-1 to TRBJ2-2; 11 bases match TRBD2. The CDR3 loop spans 19 amino acids. The junction had 8 bases not matched to a gene; V was cut back by 2 bases and J by 0 bases. The V gene's germline CDR1 is MGHRA and CDR2 YSYEKL.